These 4 T cell receptor beta chains share one sample of origin, sequenced in a study of regulatory T cells in long-lasting Graves disease. The sample's time point: persistent/refractory GD, antithyroid drugs over 5 years with positive TRAb. From RNA extracted from PBMCs, the TCR library was made. Researchers made TCR beta libraries by using iRepertoire HTBI primers and running Arm-PCR on CDR3 regions. In TCRdb, the multiplex PCR reads were re-called with MiXCR into one record per CDR3 protein. This sample has 300,000 to 400,000 distinct CDR3 sequences, with 15% to 20% found just once. The input for sequencing was peripheral blood mononuclear cells (PBMCs), taken when the disease was refractory, from a patient treated with antithyroid drugs. These receptor sequences come from a female donor with Graves disease.

Notes on this clonotype: A read error is possible here, since a much larger clone lies one base away. The chain couples TRBV6-1 to TRBJ2-5, with 14 bases that match TRBD2. The CDR3 runs to 18 residues. Germline V gene sequence: CDR1 MNHNS, CDR2 SASEGT. The chain's CDR3 is CAGSPFLGLAGDYKTQYF. Here the CDR3 DNA reads TGTGCCGGCAGTCCGTTCCTGGGACTAGCGGGAGATTACAAGACCCAGTACTTC.

The gene calls are TRBV24-1 and TRBJ2-3, with 10 bases identical to TRBD2. The CDR3 length is 14 residues. J lost 4 bases, V lost 9 bases, and 6 bases had no gene match. Germline V lookup: CDR1 KGHDR, CDR2 SFDVKD. The CDR3 DNA reads as TGTGCCACCGGCAGCGGGAGGGCCGCAGATACGCAGTATTTT. As protein: CATGSGRAADTQYF.

The chain is built from TRBV30 and TRBJ2-4, with 7 bases aligning to TRBD1. This CDR3 spans 17 amino acids. Germline-derived CDR1 and CDR2 are GTSNPN and SVGIG (reference sequence). With V trimmed by 0 bases and J by 0 bases, 8 bases remained unmatched. The CDR3 region is CAWSVRGTELAKNIQYF. DNA of the CDR3: TGTGCCTGGAGTGTACGAGGGACAGAACTAGCCAAAAACATTCAGTACTTC.

The sample holds many counts of this clonotype. The chain couples TRBV11-3 to TRBJ1-2, with 10 bases lining up with TRBD1. This CDR3 contains 17 residues. The germline gives CDR1 SGHNT, CDR2 YENEEA. J was trimmed by 3 bases and V by 5 bases; bases with no gene match: 12. DNA of the CDR3: TGTGCCAGCAGCAATCCGGGACAGGGGCCAACTTACTATGGCTACACCTTC. As protein: CASSNPGQGPTYYGYTF.